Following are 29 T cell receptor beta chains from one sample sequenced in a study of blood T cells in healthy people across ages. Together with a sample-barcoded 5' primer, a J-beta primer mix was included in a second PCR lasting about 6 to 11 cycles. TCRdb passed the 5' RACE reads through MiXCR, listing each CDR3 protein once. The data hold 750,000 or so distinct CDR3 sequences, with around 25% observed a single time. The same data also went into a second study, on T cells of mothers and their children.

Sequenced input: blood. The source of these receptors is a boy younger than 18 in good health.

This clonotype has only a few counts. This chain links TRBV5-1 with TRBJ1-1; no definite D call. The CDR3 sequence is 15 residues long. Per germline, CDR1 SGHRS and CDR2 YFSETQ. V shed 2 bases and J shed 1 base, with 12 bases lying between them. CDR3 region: CASSLVAAGNTEAFF. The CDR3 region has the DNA TGCGCCAGCAGCTTAGTGGCGGCCGGGAACACTGAAGCTTTCTTT.

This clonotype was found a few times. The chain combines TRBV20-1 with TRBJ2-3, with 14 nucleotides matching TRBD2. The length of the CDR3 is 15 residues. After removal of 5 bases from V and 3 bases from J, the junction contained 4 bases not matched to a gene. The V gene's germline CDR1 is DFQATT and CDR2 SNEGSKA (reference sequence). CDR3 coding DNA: TGCAGTGCTGGGACTAGCGGGAGAGGGACAGATACGCAGTATTTT. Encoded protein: CSAGTSGRGTDTQYF.

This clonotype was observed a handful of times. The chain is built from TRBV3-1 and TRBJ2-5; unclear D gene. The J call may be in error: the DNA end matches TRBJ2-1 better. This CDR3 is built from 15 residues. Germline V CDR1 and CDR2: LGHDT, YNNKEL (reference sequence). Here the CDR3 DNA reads TGTGCCAGCAGCCAAGATAGTGCGTACCACAATGAGCAGTTCTTC. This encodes CASSQDSAYHNEQFF.

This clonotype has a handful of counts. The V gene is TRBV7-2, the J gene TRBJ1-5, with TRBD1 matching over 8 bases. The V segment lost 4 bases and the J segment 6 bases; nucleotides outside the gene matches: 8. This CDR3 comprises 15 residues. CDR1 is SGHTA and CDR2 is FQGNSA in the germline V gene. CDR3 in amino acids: CASSSDRGSGQPQHF. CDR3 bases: TGTGCCAGCAGCTCAGACAGGGGTTCTGGTCAGCCCCAGCATTTT.

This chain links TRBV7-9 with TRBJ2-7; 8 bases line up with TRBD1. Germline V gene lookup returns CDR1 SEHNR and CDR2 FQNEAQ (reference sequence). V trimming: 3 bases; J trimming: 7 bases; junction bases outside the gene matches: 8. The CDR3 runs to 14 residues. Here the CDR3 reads CASSFSQGAREQYF. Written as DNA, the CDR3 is TGTGCCAGCAGCTTTTCCCAGGGGGCGCGTGAGCAGTACTTC. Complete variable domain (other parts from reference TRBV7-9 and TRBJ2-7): DTGVSQNPRHKITKRGQNVTFRCDPISEHNRLYWYRQTLGQGPEFLTYFQNEAQLEKSRLLSDRFSAERPKGSFSTLEIQRTEQGDSAMYLCASSFSQGAREQYFGPGTRLTVT.

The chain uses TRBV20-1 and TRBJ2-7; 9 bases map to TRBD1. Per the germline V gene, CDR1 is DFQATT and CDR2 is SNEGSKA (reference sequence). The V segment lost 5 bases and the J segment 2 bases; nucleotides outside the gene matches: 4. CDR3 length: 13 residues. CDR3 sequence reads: CSARDRVPYEQYF. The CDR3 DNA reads TGCAGTGCTCGGGACAGGGTTCCCTACGAGCAGTACTTC.

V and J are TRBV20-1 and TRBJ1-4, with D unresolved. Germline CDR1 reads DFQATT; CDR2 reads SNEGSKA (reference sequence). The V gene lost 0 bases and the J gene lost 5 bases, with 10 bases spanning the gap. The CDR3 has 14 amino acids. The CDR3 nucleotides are TGCAGTGCTAGAGACGGAGGAGGGAATGAAAAACTGTTTTTT. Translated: CSARDGGGNEKLFF.

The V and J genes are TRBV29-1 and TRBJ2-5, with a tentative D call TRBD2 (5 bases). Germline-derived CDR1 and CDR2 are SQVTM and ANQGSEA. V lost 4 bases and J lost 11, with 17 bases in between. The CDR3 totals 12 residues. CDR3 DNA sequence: TGCAGCGTTGGGACGGGGTTTGAGGAGCAGTACTTC. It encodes CSVGTGFEEQYF.

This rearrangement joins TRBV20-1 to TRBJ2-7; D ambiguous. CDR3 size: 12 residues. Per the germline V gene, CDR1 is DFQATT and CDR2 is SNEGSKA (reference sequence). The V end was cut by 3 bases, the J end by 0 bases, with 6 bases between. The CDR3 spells CSASIGSYEQYF. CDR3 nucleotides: TGCAGTGCTAGTATCGGCTCCTACGAGCAGTACTTC.

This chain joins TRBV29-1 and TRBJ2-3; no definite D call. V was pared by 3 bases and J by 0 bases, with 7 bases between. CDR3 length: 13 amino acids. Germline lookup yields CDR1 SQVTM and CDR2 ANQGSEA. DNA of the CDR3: TGCAGCGTTGAGAGACCGAGCACAGATACGCAGTATTTT. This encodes CSVERPSTDTQYF.

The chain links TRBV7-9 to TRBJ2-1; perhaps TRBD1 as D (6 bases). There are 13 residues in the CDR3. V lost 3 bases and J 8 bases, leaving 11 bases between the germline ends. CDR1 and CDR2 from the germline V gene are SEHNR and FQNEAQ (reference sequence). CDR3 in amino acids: CASSFAGVHEQFF. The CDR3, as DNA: TGTGCCAGCAGCTTCGCAGGGGTGCATGAGCAGTTCTTC. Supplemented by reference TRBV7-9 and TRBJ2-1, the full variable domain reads DTGVSQNPRHKITKRGQNVTFRCDPISEHNRLYWYRQTLGQGPEFLTYFQNEAQLEKSRLLSDRFSAERPKGSFSTLEIQRTEQGDSAMYLCASSFAGVHEQFFGPGTRLTVL.

The CDR3 is CASRWFQEHEKLFF. CDR3 in DNA: TGTGCCAGCAGGTGGTTTCAAGAGCATGAAAAACTGTTTTTT. V usage is TRBV2 and J usage is TRBJ1-4; D remains unclear. The CDR3 contains 14 residues. V lost 6 bases to trimming and J lost 6 bases, with 14 bases between them. CDR1 and CDR2 (germline): SNHLY, FYNNEI.

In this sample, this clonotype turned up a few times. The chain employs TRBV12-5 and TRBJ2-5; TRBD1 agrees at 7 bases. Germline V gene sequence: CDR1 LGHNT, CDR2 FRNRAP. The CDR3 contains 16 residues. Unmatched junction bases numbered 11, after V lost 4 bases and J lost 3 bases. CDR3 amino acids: CASGSKGWDREETQYF. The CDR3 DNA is TGTGCTAGTGGTTCAAAAGGGTGGGACAGAGAAGAGACCCAGTACTTC.

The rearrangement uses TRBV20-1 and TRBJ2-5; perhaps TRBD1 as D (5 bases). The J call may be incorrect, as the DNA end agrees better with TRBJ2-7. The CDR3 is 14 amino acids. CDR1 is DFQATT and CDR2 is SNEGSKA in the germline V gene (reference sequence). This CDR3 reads CSAPDRGHPYEQYF. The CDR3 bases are TGCAGTGCTCCCGACAGAGGACACCCTTACGAGCAGTACTTC.

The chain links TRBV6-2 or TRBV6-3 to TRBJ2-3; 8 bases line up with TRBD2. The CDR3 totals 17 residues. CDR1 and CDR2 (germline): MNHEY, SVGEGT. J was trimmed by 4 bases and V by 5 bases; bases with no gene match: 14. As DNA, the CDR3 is TGTGCCAGCAGTGACAACCGAACACCGGGACTAGCAGATACGCAGTATTTT. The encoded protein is CASSDNRTPGLADTQYF.

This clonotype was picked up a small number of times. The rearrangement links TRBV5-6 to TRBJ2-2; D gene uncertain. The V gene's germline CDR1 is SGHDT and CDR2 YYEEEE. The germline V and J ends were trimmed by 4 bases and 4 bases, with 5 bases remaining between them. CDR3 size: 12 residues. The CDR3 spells CASSRSTGELFF. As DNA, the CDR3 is TGTGCCAGCAGCAGGAGCACCGGGGAGCTGTTTTTT.

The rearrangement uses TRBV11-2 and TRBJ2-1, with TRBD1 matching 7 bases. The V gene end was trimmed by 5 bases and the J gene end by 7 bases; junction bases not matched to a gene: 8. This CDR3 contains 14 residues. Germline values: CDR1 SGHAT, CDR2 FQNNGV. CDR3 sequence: CASSPDRAANEQFF. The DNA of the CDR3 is TGTGCCAGCAGCCCTGACAGGGCGGCTAATGAGCAGTTCTTC.

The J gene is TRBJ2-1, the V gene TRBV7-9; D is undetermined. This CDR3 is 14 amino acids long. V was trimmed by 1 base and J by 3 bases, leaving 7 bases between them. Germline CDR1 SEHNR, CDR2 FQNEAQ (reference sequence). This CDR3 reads CASSLDLLYNEQFF. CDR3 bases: TGTGCCAGCAGCTTAGACCTTCTCTACAATGAGCAGTTCTTC.

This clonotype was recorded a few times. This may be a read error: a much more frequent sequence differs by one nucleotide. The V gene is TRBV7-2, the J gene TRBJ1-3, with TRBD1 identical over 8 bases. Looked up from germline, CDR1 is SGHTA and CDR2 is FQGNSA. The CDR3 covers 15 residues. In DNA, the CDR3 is TGTGCCGGCAGCTTAGAGGCAGGGGGCGGAAACACCATATATTTT. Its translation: CAGSLEAGGGNTIYF.

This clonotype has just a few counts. The CDR3 region is CASSLTVGGRGEAFF. The CDR3 bases are TGTGCCAGCAGCTTAACGGTTGGAGGTCGAGGTGAAGCTTTCTTT. The V gene is TRBV7-3, the J gene TRBJ1-1; unclear D gene. The germline gives CDR1 SGHTA, CDR2 FQGTGA. CDR3 length: 15 amino acids. Trimming pared 0 bases from V and 7 bases from J, leaving 15 bases between.

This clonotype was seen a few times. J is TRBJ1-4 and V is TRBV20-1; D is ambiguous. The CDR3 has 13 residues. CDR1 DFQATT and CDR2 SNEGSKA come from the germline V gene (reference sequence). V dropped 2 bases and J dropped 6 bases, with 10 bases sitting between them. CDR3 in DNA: TGCAGTGCTAGAAGGTCGGCAGATGAAAAACTGTTTTTT. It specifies CSARRSADEKLFF.

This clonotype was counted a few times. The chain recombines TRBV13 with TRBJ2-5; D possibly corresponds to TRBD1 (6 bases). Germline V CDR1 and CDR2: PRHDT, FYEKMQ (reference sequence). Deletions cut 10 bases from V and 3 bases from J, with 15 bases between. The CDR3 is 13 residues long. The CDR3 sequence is CATTDSREETQYF. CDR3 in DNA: TGTGCCACCACGGACAGTCGGGAAGAGACCCAGTACTTC.

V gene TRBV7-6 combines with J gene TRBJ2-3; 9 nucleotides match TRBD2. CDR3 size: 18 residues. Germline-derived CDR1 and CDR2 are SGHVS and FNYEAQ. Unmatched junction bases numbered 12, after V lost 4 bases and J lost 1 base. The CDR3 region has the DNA TGTGCCAGCAGCTCCCACTACCTTAGCGGGGGTGGCACAGATACGCAGTATTTT. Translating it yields CASSSHYLSGGGTDTQYF. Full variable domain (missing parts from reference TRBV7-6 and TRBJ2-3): GAGVSQSPRYKVTKRGQDVALRCDPISGHVSLYWYRQALGQGPEFLTYFNYEAQQDKSGLPNDRFSAERPEGSISTLTIQRTEQRDSAMYRCASSSHYLSGGGTDTQYFGPGTRLTVL.

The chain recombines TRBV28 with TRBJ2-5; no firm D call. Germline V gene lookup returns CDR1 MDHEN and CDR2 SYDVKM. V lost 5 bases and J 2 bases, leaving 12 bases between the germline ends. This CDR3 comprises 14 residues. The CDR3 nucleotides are TGTGCCAGCAGTCCCGACGGCCCGCAAGAGACCCAGTACTTC. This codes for CASSPDGPQETQYF.

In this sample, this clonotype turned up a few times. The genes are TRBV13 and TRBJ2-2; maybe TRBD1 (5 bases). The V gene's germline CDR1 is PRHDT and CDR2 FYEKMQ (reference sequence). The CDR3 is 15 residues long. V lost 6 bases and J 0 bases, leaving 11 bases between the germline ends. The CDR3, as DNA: TGTGCCAGCAGTCCTCCCAGGGCGAACACCGGGGAGCTGTTTTTT. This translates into CASSPPRANTGELFF.

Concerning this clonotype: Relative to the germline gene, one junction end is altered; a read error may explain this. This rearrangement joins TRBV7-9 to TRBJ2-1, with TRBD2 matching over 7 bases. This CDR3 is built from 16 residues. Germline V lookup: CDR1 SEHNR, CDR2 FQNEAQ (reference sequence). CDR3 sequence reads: CASSFSGLVDYNEQFF. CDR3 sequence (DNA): TGCGCCAGCAGTTTCTCCGGACTAGTTGACTACAATGAGCAGTTCTTC.

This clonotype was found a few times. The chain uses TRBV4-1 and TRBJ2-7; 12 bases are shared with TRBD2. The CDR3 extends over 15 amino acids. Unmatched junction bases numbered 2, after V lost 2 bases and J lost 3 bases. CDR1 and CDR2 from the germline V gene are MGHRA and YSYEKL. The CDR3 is CASSQPTSGGYEQYF. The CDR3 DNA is TGCGCCAGCAGCCAACCGACTAGCGGGGGCTACGAGCAGTACTTC.

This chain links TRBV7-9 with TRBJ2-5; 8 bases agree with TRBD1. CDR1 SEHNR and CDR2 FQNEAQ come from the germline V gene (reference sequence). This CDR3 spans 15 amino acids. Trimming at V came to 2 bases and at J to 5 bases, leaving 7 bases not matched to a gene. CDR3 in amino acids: CASSLLQGAWETQYF. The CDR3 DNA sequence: TGTGCCAGCAGCTTACTGCAGGGGGCTTGGGAGACCCAGTACTTC. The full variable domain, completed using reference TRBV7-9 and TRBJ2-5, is DTGVSQNPRHKITKRGQNVTFRCDPISEHNRLYWYRQTLGQGPEFLTYFQNEAQLEKSRLLSDRFSAERPKGSFSTLEIQRTEQGDSAMYLCASSLLQGAWETQYFGPGTRLLVL.

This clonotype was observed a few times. Written as DNA, the CDR3 is TGTGCCAGCAGCAGCGGGACTAGCGGGACCAAATGGGGGTACGAGCAGTACTTC. Residues: CASSSGTSGTKWGYEQYF. The chain recombines TRBV5-5 with TRBJ2-5; TRBD2 matches at 13 bases. The DNA end is more similar to TRBJ2-7, so the J call may be wrong. Germline V gene data show CDR1 as SGHKS and CDR2 as YYEKEE (reference sequence). This CDR3 contains 18 residues.